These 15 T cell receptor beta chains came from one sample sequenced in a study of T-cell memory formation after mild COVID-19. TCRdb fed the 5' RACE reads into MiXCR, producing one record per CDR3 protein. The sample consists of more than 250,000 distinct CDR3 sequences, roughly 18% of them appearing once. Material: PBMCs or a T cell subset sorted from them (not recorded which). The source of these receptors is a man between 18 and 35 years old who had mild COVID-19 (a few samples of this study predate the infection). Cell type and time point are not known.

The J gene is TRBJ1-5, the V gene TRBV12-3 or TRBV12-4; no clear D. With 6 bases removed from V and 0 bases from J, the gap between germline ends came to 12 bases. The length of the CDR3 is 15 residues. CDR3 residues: CASSPHVYSNQPQHF. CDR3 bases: TGTGCCAGCAGCCCACACGTATATAGCAATCAGCCCCAGCATTTT.

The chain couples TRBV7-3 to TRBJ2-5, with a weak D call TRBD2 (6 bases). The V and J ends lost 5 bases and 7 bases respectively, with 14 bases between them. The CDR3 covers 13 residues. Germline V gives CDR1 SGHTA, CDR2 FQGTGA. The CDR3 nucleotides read TGTGCCAGCAGCATGAGGCGGGACGCGACCCAGTACTTC. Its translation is CASSMRRDATQYF.

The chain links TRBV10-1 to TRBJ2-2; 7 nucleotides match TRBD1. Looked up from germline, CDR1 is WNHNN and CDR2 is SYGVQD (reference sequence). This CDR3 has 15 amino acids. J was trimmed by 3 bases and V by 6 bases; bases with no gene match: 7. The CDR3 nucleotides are TGCGCCAGCAGCCACGGACAGGATTACACCGGGGAGCTGTTTTTT. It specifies CASSHGQDYTGELFF.

The CDR3 bases are TGCAGCGTTGGGAAGATAGCGTACGAAGAGACCCAGTACTTC. Translated, it gives CSVGKIAYEETQYF. J is TRBJ2-5 and V is TRBV29-1; D is possibly TRBD2 (5 bases). The CDR3 loop spans 14 amino acids. Germline CDR1 and CDR2: SQVTM and ANQGSEA. Trimming removed 4 bases at V and 3 bases at J, with 15 bases between.

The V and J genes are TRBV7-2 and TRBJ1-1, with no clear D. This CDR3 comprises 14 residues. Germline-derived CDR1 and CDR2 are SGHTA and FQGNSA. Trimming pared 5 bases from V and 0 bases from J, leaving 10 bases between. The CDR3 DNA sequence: TGTGCCAGCAGCATAATGACTGTGAACACTGAAGCTTTCTTT. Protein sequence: CASSIMTVNTEAFF.

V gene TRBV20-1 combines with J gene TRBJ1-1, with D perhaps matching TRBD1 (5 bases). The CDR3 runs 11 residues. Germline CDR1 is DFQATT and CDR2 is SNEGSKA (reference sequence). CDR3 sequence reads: CGTGGSTEAFF. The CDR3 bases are TGCGGGACGGGAGGTAGCACTGAAGCTTTCTTT.

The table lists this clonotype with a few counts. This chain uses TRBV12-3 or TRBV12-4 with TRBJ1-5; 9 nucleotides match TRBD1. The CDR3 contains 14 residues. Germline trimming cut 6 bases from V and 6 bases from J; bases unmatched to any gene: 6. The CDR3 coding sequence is TGTGCCAGCAGGCCGGGACAGGGAGGTCAGCCCCAGCATTTT. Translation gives CASRPGQGGQPQHF.

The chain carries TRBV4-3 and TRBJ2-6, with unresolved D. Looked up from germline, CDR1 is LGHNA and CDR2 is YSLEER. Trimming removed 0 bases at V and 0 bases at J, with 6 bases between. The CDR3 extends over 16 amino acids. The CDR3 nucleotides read TGCGCCAGCAGCCAAGATAGGAACTCTGGGGCCAACGTCCTGACTTTC. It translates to CASSQDRNSGANVLTF.

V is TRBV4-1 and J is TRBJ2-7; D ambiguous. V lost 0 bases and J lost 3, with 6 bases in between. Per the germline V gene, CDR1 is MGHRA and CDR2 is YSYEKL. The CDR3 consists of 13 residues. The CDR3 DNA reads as TGCGCCAGCAGCCAAGATCCGTACTACGAGCAGTACTTC. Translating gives CASSQDPYYEQYF.

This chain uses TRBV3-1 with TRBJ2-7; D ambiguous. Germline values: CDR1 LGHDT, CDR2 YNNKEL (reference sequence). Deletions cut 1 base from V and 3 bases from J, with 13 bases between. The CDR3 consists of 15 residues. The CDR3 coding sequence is TGTGCCAGCAGCCAAGGGGTCTCACCAATCTACGAGCAGTACGTC. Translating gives CASSQGVSPIYEQYV.

The CDR3 spells CASSLDGLQGNPHQYF. The DNA of the CDR3 is TGCGCCAGCAGCTTGGACGGTCTTCAGGGAAATCCCCATCAGTACTTC. The genes are TRBV5-1 and TRBJ2-4, with D possibly TRBD1 on 5 matching bases. Trimming left V 0 bases short and J 12 bases short, with 22 bases between. Germline CDR1 is SGHRS and CDR2 is YFSETQ. This CDR3 region has 16 residues.

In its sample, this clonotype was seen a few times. CDR3 sequence (DNA): TGTGCCAGCAGCTTAGCCCCGGGACTACCGAACACCGGGGAGCTGTTTTTT. Residues: CASSLAPGLPNTGELFF. The chain links TRBV7-2 to TRBJ2-2, with 7 bases identical to TRBD2. Unmatched junction bases numbered 4, after V lost 0 bases and J lost 0 bases. The germline gives CDR1 SGHTA, CDR2 FQGNSA. CDR3 length equals 17 residues.

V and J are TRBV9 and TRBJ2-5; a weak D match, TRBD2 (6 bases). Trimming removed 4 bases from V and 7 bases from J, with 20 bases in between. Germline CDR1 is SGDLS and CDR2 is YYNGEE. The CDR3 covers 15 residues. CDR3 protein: CASSREETTLWTQYF. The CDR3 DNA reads TGTGCCAGCAGCAGGGAGGAGACGACCTTATGGACCCAGTACTTC.

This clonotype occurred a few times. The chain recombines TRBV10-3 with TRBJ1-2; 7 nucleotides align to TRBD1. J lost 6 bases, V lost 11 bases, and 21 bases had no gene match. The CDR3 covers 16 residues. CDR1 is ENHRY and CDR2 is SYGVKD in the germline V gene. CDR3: CALNDRPGTANHGYTF. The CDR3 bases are TGTGCCTTAAATGATAGGCCCGGGACAGCGAACCATGGCTACACCTTC.

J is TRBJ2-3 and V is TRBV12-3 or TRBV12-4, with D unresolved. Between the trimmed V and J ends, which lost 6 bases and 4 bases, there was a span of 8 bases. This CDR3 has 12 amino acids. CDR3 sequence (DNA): TGTGCCAGCAGAAGGGTTCCAGATACGCAGTATTTT. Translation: CASRRVPDTQYF.